These T cell receptor beta chains were read from a single sample in a study of blood T cells in healthy people across ages. From the 5' RACE reads, TCRdb called clonotypes with MiXCR, one entry per CDR3 protein. The sample lists about 680,000 distinct CDR3 sequences, approximately 49% seen once, with roughly 34% in the top ten. The sequenced sample was blood. The receptors were gathered from a woman aged 55 to 70 in good health. Each CDR3 is given with its conserved first and last residue.

TRBJ2-1 | TRBV29-1 | CSVWRGNEQFF
TRBJ2-5 | TRBV7-3 | CASSLGRLAGVETQYF
. | TRBV7-2 | CASGTGWGETQYF
TRBJ2-5 | TRBV10-3 | CAISESSGGQETQYF
. | TRBV2 | CASSSPLYQETQFF
TRBJ2-5 | TRBV7-2 | CASRPDYQETQYF
TRBJ1-6 | TRBV7-2 | CASSQQGRGHNSPLHF
. | TRBV20-1 | CSARDTAGGAYEQYF
. | TRBV7-2 | CTSSFSPPWSEQYF
TRBJ2-3 | TRBV7-2 | CASSLGLALSTDTQYF
TRBJ2-3 | TRBV2 | CASSRVSRLSDTQYF
TRBJ2-1 | TRBV6-1 | CASRKKPGTSGTNEQFF
. | TRBV20-1 | CSALAGGPKTQYF
TRBJ1-1 | TRBV7-3 | CASSLLWTANTEAFF
TRBJ2-7 | TRBV7-2 | CASSLARGLEQYF
TRBJ1-2 | TRBV6-6 | CASRAVGADGYTF
TRBJ1-1 | TRBV12-3/TRBV12-4 | CASSFPPQGVAEAFF
TRBJ2-1 | TRBV29-1 | CSVRTLSGSNGDNEQFF
TRBJ2-1 | TRBV6-6 | CASSYFPGRSYNEQFF
TRBJ2-3 | TRBV5-6 | CASSPPEGDTYTDTQYF
TRBJ2-6 | TRBV20-1 | CSAERPGANVLTF
TRBJ1-6 | TRBV5-1 | CASSLSQGFYNSPLHF
TRBJ1-2 | TRBV29-1 | CCATGQGYGYTF
TRBJ2-1 | TRBV10-3 | CAISESTPGEQFF
. | TRBV30 | CALQGDSYNEQYF
TRBJ1-6 | TRBV28 | CASITTHYQTGSPLHF
TRBJ2-2 | TRBV7-2 | CASSLQQNTGELFF
TRBJ2-5 | TRBV4-1 | CASSHRGLQGEEQYF
TRBJ2-6 | TRBV3-1 | CASSPNRPGTGANVLTF
TRBJ2-5 | TRBV20-1 | CSARPRRDIQETQYF
TRBJ2-4 | TRBV4-3 | CASSQTTGVTIQYF
TRBJ2-3 | TRBV6-5 | CASSYFWGRADTQYF
TRBJ2-4 | TRBV20-1 | CSARGGLVGIQYF
TRBJ1-1 | TRBV5-6 | CASSLEGAAFF
TRBJ2-1 | TRBV29-1 | CSGSGTGFYNEQFF
TRBJ1-2 | TRBV7-9 | CASRPQGAHYGYTF
TRBJ2-1 | TRBV7-2 | CASSLDGNEQFF
TRBJ1-4 | TRBV28 | CASRAGRSEKLFF
TRBJ2-3 | TRBV7-8 | CASSLKGPLLGDTQYF
. | TRBV6-6 | CAIKGAGRFYEQYF
TRBJ2-3 | TRBV7-3 | CASSLLGLAGATDTQYF
TRBJ2-7 | TRBV28 | CASSSPPYEQYF
TRBJ1-2 | TRBV11-2 | CASSLGGTGNGYTF